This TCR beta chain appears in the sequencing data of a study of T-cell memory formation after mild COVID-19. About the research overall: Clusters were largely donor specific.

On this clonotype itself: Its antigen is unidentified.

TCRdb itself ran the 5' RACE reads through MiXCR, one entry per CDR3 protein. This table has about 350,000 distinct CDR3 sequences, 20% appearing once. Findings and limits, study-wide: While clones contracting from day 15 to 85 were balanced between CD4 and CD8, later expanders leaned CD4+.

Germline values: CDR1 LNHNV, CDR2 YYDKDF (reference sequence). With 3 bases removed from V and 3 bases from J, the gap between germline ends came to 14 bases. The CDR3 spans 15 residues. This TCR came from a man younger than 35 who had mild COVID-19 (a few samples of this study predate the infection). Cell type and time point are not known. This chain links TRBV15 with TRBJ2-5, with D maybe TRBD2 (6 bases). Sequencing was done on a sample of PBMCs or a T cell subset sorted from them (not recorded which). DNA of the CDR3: TGTGCCACCAGCAGGCCCGGGGGAAGGAAAGAGACCCAGTACTTC. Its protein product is CATSRPGGRKETQYF.